This T cell receptor beta chain was documented in a study of cytomegalovirus exposure and HLA in healthy donors. Study-wide context: The study's early data release held roughly 91 million unique TCRs from HLA-typed donors. Broader study findings: Later analysis identified 16,951 TCR beta sequences associated with HLA alleles, using a false discovery rate threshold of 0.05. There were 160 or so TCR beta chains listed as cytomegalovirus-associated. The classifier was said to identify cytomegalovirus status with high specificity and sensitivity.

Turning to this clone: No antigen is known for it.

The PCR ran on 60 Vbeta and 13 Jbeta primers. The method was immunoSEQ multiplex PCR; TCRdb's version includes in-frame clones alone and lacks a portion of them. The sample lists 130,000 or so clones, 88% seen once, with around 0.51% in the top ten. Germline V gene data show CDR1 as MGHRA and CDR2 as YSYEKL. The trim removed 6 bases at V and 7 bases at J, leaving 12 bases unmatched. The CDR3 is 17 amino acids. The receptor was isolated from a woman aged 40 to 50 in good health and CMV-seronegative. The specimen was PBMCs. The V and J genes are TRBV4-1 and TRBJ2-1; 13 bases are a match to TRBD2. The CDR3, as DNA: TGCGCCAGCAGGCCGGGACTAGCGGGACTAAAGGGGAATGAGCAGTTCTTC. It translates to CASRPGLAGLKGNEQFF.